This section outlines one T cell receptor beta chain sequence together with its context. Its antigen is still unknown. It is unclear where the CDR3 begins or ends on the DNA, so no DNA is shown, and the CDR3 is as TCRdb lists it. The sample comes from a study of tumor and adjacent non-tumor tissue in lung cancer. Looking at the study overall: The patients, 10 men and 4 to 6 women, were roughly 30 to 76 with stage I to III disease. Study-wide results and caveats: Significantly higher TCR diversity was found in tumor than normal lung. Normal lung showed higher cumulative top 100 clone frequency than tumor.

This sample's RNA came from whole unsorted tissue. More than 3 cm separated this lung sample from the edge of the tumor. From its first to its last residue, the CDR3 has 14 amino acids. The library came from three nested PCR rounds adapted from ARM-PCR protocols. TCRdb re-called the multiplex PCR reads through MiXCR, storing one row per CDR3 protein. The profile shows around 75,000 distinct CDR3 sequences, 65% to 75% of them singletons. What was sequenced was distant non-tumor lung tissue. The origin of this receptor is a woman in her forties or fifties with non-small cell lung cancer. The V gene is TRBV12-3 or TRBV12-4, the J gene TRBJ2-1; the D segment call TRBD2 is taken from the table without a DNA check. CDR3 residues: CVSSFGVGSNEQFF.